Below, 26 T cell receptor beta chains from the same sample are listed, as sequenced in a study of PD-1 blockade in classical Hodgkin lymphoma (dated by TCRdb to 2020 to 2022). Per the publication, the time point label means: cycle 4 day 1 (C4D1), after less than seven weeks of nivolumab. Relapse after autologous stem cell transplantation had occurred in all trial patients, and cohorts A, B and C were distinguished by prior brentuximab vedotin exposure. Library construction relied on the immunoSEQ multiplex PCR assay. TCRdb carries this immuneACCESS record with in-frame sequences only. Its versions omit some clonotypes, under half of them owing to an unresolved V gene in the studies checked, with the rest unexplained. This sample has roughly 90,000 clones in its table, and nearly 85% of those were observed once. The ten largest clones capture about 18% of the sample. Sequenced here: peripheral blood mononuclear cells (PBMCs), sampled before the fourth cycle of nivolumab. The receptor set was obtained from a human donor with classical Hodgkin lymphoma.

This sequence joins TRBV28 and TRBJ2-7; 8 nucleotides line up with TRBD1. Trimming removed 6 bases from V and 6 bases from J; junction bases left unmatched: 7. This CDR3 spans 13 amino acids. CDR1 is MDHEN and CDR2 is SYDVKM in the germline V gene. The CDR3 DNA follows: TGTGCCAGCAGACGGGACAGGTTGGGCGAGCAGTACTTC. It specifies CASRRDRLGEQYF.

The CDR3 DNA sequence: TGTGCCAGCAGCCCGTTGAGCGGGAGATGGGCAGGGGCCAACGTCCTGACTTTC. Translated: CASSPLSGRWAGANVLTF. V and J are TRBV7-2 and TRBJ2-6, with 8 bases identical to TRBD2. The CDR3 spans 18 residues. The J segment lost 4 bases and the V segment lost 5 bases, leaving 13 bases of the junction unmatched. Germline CDR1 and CDR2: SGHTA and FQGNSA.

In this sample, this clone turned up a few times. The gene calls are TRBV19 and TRBJ1-5; D possibly corresponds to TRBD1 (6 bases). Trimming left V 0 bases short and J 7 bases short, with 16 bases between. The CDR3 contains 16 residues. The germline V gene encodes CDR1 LNHDA and CDR2 SQIVND (reference sequence). CDR3 sequence: CASSIDLSRGVQPQHF. CDR3 nucleotide sequence: TGTGCCAGTAGTATAGATCTGAGTAGGGGGGTACAGCCCCAGCATTTT.

As regards this clone: At one end the junction does not follow the germline gene, possibly because of a read error. The rearrangement uses TRBV29-1 and TRBJ2-5; 8 bases are shared with TRBD1. The J call may be faulty, since TRBJ2-7 better matches the DNA end. Germline V gives CDR1 SQVTM, CDR2 ANQGSEA. The CDR3 runs to 13 residues. CDR3 sequence reads: CSARGQASYEQYF. In nucleotides, the CDR3 is TGTTCGGCGCGGGGACAGGCCTCCTACGAGCAGTACTTC.

This clone occurred a few times. The chain is built from TRBV21-1 and TRBJ1-2. TRBV21-1 is tagged as a pseudogene. The CDR3 covers 13 residues. The CDR3 sequence: CASSKKGGSGYTF. The CDR3 DNA follows: TGTGCCAGCAGCAAAAAGGGGGGTTCTGGCTACACCTTC.

This clone was found once. The CDR3 spells CASSLPGGLAKNIQYF. CDR3 coding DNA: TGTGCCAGCAGTTTACCGGGTGGCTTGGCCAAAAACATTCAGTACTTC. V gene TRBV28 combines with J gene TRBJ2-4, with unresolved D. Germline V gene lookup returns CDR1 MDHEN and CDR2 SYDVKM. V was shortened by 2 bases and J by 1 base, with 12 bases between the two germline ends. The CDR3 is made up of 16 amino acids.

In DNA form, the CDR3 reads TGTGCCAGCAGCCGGACTAGCTTGGATACGCAGTATTTT. This encodes CASSRTSLDTQYF. The chain employs TRBV7-3 and TRBJ2-3; 8 positions match TRBD2. Trimming at V came to 5 bases and at J to 6 bases, leaving 4 bases not matched to a gene. The CDR3 has 13 residues. Per germline, CDR1 SGHTA and CDR2 FQGTGA.

This chain links TRBV15 with TRBJ2-7; 9 bases align to TRBD1. V lost 0 bases to trimming and J lost 5 bases; unmatched junction nucleotides: 5. The CDR3 loop spans 15 amino acids. Germline lookup yields CDR1 LNHNV and CDR2 YYDKDF (reference sequence). CDR3 in amino acids: CATSRDRDRVHEQYF. CDR3 DNA: TGTGCCACCAGCAGAGATAGGGACAGGGTACACGAGCAGTACTTC.

The rearrangement links TRBV2 to TRBJ1-1; TRBD1 matches at 7 bases. CDR1 and CDR2 from the germline V gene are SNHLY and FYNNEI. V was clipped by 4 bases and J by 5 bases; unmatched bases: 7. The CDR3 has 14 amino acids. The DNA of the CDR3 is TGTGCCAGCAGTGGAGAGGCAGGGGGTACTGAAGCTTTCTTT. It is translated as CASSGEAGGTEAFF.

This chain joins TRBV5-4 and TRBJ2-5; 7 bases are a match to TRBD2. The J call may be in error: the DNA end matches TRBJ2-7 better. CDR3 size: 13 residues. The germline CDR1 and CDR2 sequences are SGHNT and YYREEE (reference sequence). CDR3 sequence reads: CASSFGAGIEQYF. CDR3 DNA sequence: TGTGCCAGCAGCTTCGGAGCGGGAATCGAGCAGTACTTC.

The rearrangement uses TRBV5-4 and TRBJ2-2, with TRBD2 identical over 10 bases. V was clipped by 3 bases and J by 5 bases; unmatched bases: 4. CDR3 length: 15 amino acids. Germline V CDR1 and CDR2: SGHNT, YYREEE (reference sequence). This chain's CDR3 is CASSSEAGGTGELFF. CDR3 DNA: TGTGCCAGCAGCTCCGAAGCGGGAGGGACCGGGGAGCTGTTTTTT.

The chain uses TRBV27 and TRBJ2-5, with D perhaps TRBD1 (5 bases). Germline loops: CDR1 MNHEY, CDR2 SMNVEV (reference sequence). CDR3 length: 14 residues. Trimming pared 6 bases from V and 2 bases from J, leaving 13 bases between. The CDR3 loop reads CASSPLPGQETQYF. The CDR3 coding sequence is TGTGCCAGCAGCCCTCTCCCAGGGCAAGAGACCCAGTACTTC.

The chain is built from TRBV9 and TRBJ2-1; 7 positions agree with TRBD2. This CDR3 is built from 15 residues. Trimming took 0 bases from V and 2 from J; bases not matched to a gene: 2. Germline CDR1 reads SGDLS; CDR2 reads YYNGEE. CDR3 DNA: TGTGCCAGCAGCGTAGCCAGCGGGACCTACAATGAGCAGTTCTTC. Translating gives CASSVASGTYNEQFF.

This sequence joins TRBV5-1 and TRBJ2-1, with D hard to call. The CDR3 runs to 10 residues. The germline CDR1 and CDR2 sequences are SGHRS and YFSETQ. V was shortened by 7 bases and J by 7 bases, with 6 bases between the two germline ends. This CDR3 is CASGSNEQFF. CDR3 DNA sequence: TGCGCCAGCGGGTCGAATGAGCAGTTCTTC.

The chain employs TRBV5-4 and TRBJ2-1; TRBD2 matches at 7 bases. V lost 4 bases and J lost 14; bases outside the gene matches: 6. Germline V gives CDR1 SGHNT, CDR2 YYREEE (reference sequence). The CDR3 contains 11 residues. CDR3 amino acids: CASSQGTIKFF. The DNA of the CDR3 is TGTGCCAGCAGCCAAGGGACTATAAAGTTCTTC.

This clone was counted once. The CDR3 protein is CASSIDPAMNTEAFF. In nucleotides, the CDR3 is TGTGCCAGCAGCATCGACCCCGCGATGAACACTGAAGCTTTCTTT. This chain links TRBV7-6 with TRBJ1-1, with D uncertain. The CDR3 totals 15 residues. Between the trimmed V and J ends, which lost 5 bases and 0 bases, there was a span of 13 bases. Germline V gives CDR1 SGHVS, CDR2 FNYEAQ.

The V and J genes are TRBV7-8 and TRBJ2-2; TRBD2 aligns across 11 bases. Looked up from germline, CDR1 is SGHVS and CDR2 is FQNEAQ. V dropped 5 bases and J dropped 5; count of bases not matched to a gene: 10. The CDR3 covers 17 residues. The CDR3, as DNA: TGTGCCAGCAGCCCTTATCTAGCGGGAGGAGGTACCGGGGAGCTGTTTTTT. This sequence encodes CASSPYLAGGGTGELFF. The variable domain in full, completed from reference TRBV7-8 and TRBJ2-2, reads GAGVSQSPRYKVAKRGQDVALRCDPISGHVSLFWYQQALGQGPEFLTYFQNEAQLDKSGLPSDRFFAERPEGSVSTLKIQRTQQEDSAVYLCASSPYLAGGGTGELFFGEGSRLTVL.

J is TRBJ2-5 and V is TRBV5-1; D is perhaps TRBD2 (5 bases). CDR1 is SGHRS and CDR2 is YFSETQ in the germline V gene. The V and J ends lost 4 bases and 4 bases respectively, with 17 bases between them. The CDR3 sequence is 15 residues long. Written as DNA, the CDR3 is TGCGCCAGCAGCCCTTCCGTCCGGGGTGGAGAGACCCAGTACTTC. As protein: CASSPSVRGGETQYF.

This clone was picked up one time. The rearrangement joins TRBV7-3 to TRBJ2-2; D may be TRBD1 (5 bases). Germline lookup yields CDR1 SGHTA and CDR2 FQGTGA. The CDR3 runs 16 residues. Trimming cost V 1 base and J 5 bases, with 14 bases left between them. The CDR3 protein is CASSLRAAGSTGELFF. The CDR3 nucleotides read TGTGCCAGCAGCTTAAGGGCCGCAGGGTCTACCGGGGAGCTGTTTTTT.

V is TRBV2 and J is TRBJ1-2; D possibly corresponds to TRBD1 (6 bases). This CDR3 has 14 residues. CDR1 is SNHLY and CDR2 is FYNNEI in the germline V gene. V was trimmed by 5 bases and J by 0 bases, leaving 10 bases between them. Here the CDR3 reads CASSKQGANYGYTF. The CDR3 DNA follows: TGTGCCAGCAGTAAACAGGGAGCTAACTATGGCTACACCTTC.

The table lists this clone with a count of one. The chain employs TRBV10-2 and TRBJ2-4; D perhaps matches TRBD1 (6 bases). The V gene's germline CDR1 is WSHSY and CDR2 SAAADI. CDR3 length equals 16 residues. The germline V and J ends were trimmed by 5 bases and 1 base, with 15 bases remaining between them. The CDR3 DNA is TGCGCCAGCAGTCGAACAGGGATTTTTGCCAAAAACATTCAGTACTTC. It encodes CASSRTGIFAKNIQYF.

The chain uses TRBV5-5 and TRBJ2-7; D tentatively reads TRBD1 or TRBD2 (5 bases each). Germline-derived CDR1 and CDR2 are SGHKS and YYEKEE (reference sequence). The CDR3 covers 14 residues. V lost 1 base to trimming and J lost 4 bases, with 12 bases between them. CDR3 region: CASSLTGRQYEQYF. The DNA of the CDR3 is TGTGCCAGCAGCTTGACGGGACGACAATACGAGCAGTACTTC. Together with reference TRBV5-5 and TRBJ2-7, the CDR3 gives the full variable domain: DAGVTQSPTHLIKTRGQQVTLRCSPISGHKSVSWYQQVLGQGPQFIFQYYEKEERGRGNFPDRFSARQFPNYSSELNVNALLLGDSALYLCASSLTGRQYEQYFGPGTRLTVT.

This clone occurred once. The rearrangement joins TRBV19 to TRBJ1-5; D is uncertain. This CDR3 is 15 amino acids long. V was cut by 3 bases and J by 1 base, with 10 bases left in between. Germline CDR1 reads LNHDA; CDR2 reads SQIVND (reference sequence). CDR3 sequence: CASSIRRLSNQPQHF. CDR3 nucleotides: TGTGCCAGTAGTATTAGACGGTTAAGCAATCAGCCCCAGCATTTT.

V usage is TRBV6-5 and J usage is TRBJ2-7, with D unclear. Germline V gene lookup returns CDR1 MNHEY and CDR2 SVGAGI. The CDR3 spans 14 residues. V gave up 2 bases and J gave up 2 bases, with 10 bases separating them. The CDR3 DNA reads as TGTGCCAGCAGTTACAAGGACGGCACCTACGAGCAGTACTTC. Translating gives CASSYKDGTYEQYF.

This sequence joins TRBV12-5 and TRBJ1-1, with D uncertain. V gave up 1 base and J gave up 1 base, with 10 bases separating them. CDR3 length equals 15 residues. Germline V gives CDR1 LGHNT, CDR2 FRNRAP. CDR3: CASGLASSRNTEAFF. The CDR3 region has the DNA TGTGCTAGTGGTTTGGCATCATCGCGGAACACTGAAGCTTTCTTT. Full variable domain (remainder filled in from reference TRBV12-5 and TRBJ1-1): DARVTQTPRHKVTEMGQEVTMRCQPILGHNTVFWYRQTMMQGLELLAYFRNRAPLDDSGMPKDRFSAEMPDATLATLKIQPSEPRDSAVYFCASGLASSRNTEAFFGQGTRLTVV.

This clone was detected only a few times. The rearrangement joins TRBV7-2 to TRBJ2-3; TRBD2 might be the D (6 bases). The CDR3 contains 15 residues. V was pared by 4 bases and J by 4 bases, with 15 bases between. The germline V gene has CDR1 SGHTA and CDR2 FQGNSA. CDR3 sequence (DNA): TGTGCCAGCAGCTCTGGGGGGATCGGCTCAGATACGCAGTATTTT. As protein: CASSSGGIGSDTQYF.